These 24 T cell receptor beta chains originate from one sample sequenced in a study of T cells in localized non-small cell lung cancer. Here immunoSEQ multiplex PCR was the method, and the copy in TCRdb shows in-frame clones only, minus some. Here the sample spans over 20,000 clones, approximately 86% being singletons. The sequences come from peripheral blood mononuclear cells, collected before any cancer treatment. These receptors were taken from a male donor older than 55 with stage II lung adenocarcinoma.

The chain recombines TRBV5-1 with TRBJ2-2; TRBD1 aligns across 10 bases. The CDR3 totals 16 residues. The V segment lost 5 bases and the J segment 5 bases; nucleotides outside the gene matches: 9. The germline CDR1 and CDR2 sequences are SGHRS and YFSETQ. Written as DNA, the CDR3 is TGCGCCAGCAGTTCCGGGACAGGGGTTGGGACCGGGGAGCTGTTTTTT. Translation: CASSSGTGVGTGELFF. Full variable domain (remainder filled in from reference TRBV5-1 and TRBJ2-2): KAGVTQTPRYLIKTRGQQVTLSCSPISGHRSVSWYQQTPGQGLQFLFEYFSETQRNKGNFPGRFSGRQFSNSRSEMNVSTLELGDSALYLCASSSGTGVGTGELFFGEGSRLTVL.

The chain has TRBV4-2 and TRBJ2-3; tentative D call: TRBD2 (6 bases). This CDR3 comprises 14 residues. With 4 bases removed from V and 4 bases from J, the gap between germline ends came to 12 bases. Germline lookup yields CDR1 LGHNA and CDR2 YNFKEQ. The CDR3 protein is CASSRGTLSDTQYF. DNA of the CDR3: TGTGCCAGCAGCCGCGGGACTCTGTCAGATACGCAGTATTTT.

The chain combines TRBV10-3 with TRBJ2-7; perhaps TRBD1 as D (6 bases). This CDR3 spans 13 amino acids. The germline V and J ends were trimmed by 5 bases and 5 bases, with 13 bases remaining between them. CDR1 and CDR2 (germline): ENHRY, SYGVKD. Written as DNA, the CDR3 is TGTGCCATCAGTAACAGGGTGGAGGACGAGCAGTACTTC. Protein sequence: CAISNRVEDEQYF.

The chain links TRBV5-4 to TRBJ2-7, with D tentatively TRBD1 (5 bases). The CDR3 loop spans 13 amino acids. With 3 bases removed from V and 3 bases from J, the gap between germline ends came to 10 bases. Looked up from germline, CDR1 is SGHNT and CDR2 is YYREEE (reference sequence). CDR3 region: CASSWGRNYEQYF. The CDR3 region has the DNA TGTGCCAGCAGCTGGGGCCGAAACTACGAGCAGTACTTC.

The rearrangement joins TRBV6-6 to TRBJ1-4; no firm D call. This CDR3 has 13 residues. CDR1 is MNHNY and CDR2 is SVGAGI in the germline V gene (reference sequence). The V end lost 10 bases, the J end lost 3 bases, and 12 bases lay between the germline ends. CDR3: CATLRRSNEKLFF. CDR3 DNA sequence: TGTGCCACCCTCCGGCGGTCTAATGAAAAACTGTTTTTT.

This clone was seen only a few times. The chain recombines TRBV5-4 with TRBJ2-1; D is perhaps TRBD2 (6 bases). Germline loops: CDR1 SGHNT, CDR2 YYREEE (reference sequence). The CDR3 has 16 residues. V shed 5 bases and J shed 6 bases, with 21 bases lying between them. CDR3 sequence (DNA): TGTGCCAGCAGTCAGTGGTCGCCGACTAGGGTCAATGAGCAGTTCTTC. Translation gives CASSQWSPTRVNEQFF. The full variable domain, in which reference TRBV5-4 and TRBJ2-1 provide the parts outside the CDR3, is ETGVTQSPTHLIKTRGQQVTLRCSSQSGHNTVSWYQQALGQGPQFIFQYYREEENGRGNFPPRFSGLQFPNYSSELNVNALELDDSALYLCASSQWSPTRVNEQFFGPGTRLTVL.

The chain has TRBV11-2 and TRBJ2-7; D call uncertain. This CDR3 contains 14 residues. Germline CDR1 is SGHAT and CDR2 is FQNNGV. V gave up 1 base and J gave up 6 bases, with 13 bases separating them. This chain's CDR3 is CASSLAGVTREQYF. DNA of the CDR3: TGTGCCAGCAGCTTAGCGGGCGTGACTCGCGAGCAGTACTTC.

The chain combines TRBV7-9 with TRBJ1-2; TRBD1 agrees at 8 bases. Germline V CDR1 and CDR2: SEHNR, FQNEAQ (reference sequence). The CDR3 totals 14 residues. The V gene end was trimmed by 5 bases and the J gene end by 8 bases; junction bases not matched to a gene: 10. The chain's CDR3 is CASSPAPGGNGYTF. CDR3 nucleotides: TGTGCCAGCAGCCCCGCCCCAGGGGGCAACGGCTACACCTTC.

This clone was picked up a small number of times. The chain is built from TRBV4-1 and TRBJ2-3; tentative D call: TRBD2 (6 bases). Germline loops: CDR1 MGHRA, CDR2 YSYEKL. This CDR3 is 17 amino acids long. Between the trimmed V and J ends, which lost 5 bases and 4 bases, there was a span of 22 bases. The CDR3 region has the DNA TGCGCCAGCAGCACCCCTAGCGCGGCCCGGGCGGCAGATACGCAGTATTTT. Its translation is CASSTPSAARAADTQYF.

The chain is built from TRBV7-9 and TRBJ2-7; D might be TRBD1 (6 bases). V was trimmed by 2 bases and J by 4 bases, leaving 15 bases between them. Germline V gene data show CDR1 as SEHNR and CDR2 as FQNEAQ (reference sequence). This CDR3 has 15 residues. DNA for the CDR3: TGTGCCAGCAGCTTACTACAGGGCATCGGGTACGAGCAGTACTTC. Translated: CASSLLQGIGYEQYF.

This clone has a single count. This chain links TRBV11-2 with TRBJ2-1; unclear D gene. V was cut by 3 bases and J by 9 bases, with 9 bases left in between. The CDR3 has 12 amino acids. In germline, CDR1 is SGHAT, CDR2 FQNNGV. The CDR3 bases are TGTGCCAGCAGCTTTGTCGGTGGTGAGCAGTTCTTC. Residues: CASSFVGGEQFF.

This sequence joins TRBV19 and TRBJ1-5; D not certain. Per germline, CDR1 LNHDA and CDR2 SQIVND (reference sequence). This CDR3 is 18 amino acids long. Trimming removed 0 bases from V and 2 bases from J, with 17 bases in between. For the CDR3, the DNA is TGTGCCAGTAGTATAGACTTCCGCTCATCTTGGGGCAATCAGCCCCAGCATTTT. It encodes CASSIDFRSSWGNQPQHF.

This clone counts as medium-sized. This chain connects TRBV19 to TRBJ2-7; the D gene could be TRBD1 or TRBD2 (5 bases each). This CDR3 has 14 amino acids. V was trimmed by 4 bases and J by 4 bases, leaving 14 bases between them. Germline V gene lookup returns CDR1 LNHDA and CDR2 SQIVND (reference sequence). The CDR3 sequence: CASSTDWDGYEQYF. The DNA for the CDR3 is TGTGCCAGTAGTACCGACTGGGACGGTTACGAGCAGTACTTC.

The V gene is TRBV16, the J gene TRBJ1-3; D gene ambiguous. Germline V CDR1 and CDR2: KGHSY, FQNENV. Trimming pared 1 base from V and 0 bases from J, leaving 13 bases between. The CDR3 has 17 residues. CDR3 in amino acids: CASSQLLSAISGNTIYF. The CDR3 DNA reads TGTGCCAGCAGCCAATTATTGTCAGCCATCTCTGGAAACACCATATATTTT.

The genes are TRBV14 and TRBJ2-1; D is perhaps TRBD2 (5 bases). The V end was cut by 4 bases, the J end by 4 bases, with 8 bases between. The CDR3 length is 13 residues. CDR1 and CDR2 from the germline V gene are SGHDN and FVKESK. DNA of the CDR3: TGTGCCAGCAGCCGCGGACTTTACAATGAGCAGTTCTTC. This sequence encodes CASSRGLYNEQFF.

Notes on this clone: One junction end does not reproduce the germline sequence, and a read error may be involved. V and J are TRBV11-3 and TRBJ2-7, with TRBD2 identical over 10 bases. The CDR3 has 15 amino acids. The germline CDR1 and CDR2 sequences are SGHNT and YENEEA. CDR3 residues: CASSEGTSVSSEQYF. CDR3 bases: TGTGCCAGCAGCGAAGGGACTAGCGTATCCTCCGAGCAGTACTTC.

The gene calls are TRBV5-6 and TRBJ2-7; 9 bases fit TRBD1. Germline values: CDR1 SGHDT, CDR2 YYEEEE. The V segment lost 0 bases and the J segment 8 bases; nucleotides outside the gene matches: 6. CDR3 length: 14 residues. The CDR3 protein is CASSLVVTGGKQYF. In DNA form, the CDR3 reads TGTGCCAGCAGCTTGGTGGTGACAGGGGGTAAGCAGTACTTC.

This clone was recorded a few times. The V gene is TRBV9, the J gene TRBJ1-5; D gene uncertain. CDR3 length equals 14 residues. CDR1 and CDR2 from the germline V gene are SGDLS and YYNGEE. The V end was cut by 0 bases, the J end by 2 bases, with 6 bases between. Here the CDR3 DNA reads TGTGCCAGCAGCGTAGGGGCAGGCAATCAGCCCCAGCATTTT. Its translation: CASSVGAGNQPQHF.

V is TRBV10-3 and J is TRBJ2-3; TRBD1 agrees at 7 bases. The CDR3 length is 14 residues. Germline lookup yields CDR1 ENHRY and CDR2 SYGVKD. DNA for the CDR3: TGTGTGATCAGCCGGACAGGCGGCACAGATACGCAGTATTTT. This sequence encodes CVISRTGGTDTQYF.

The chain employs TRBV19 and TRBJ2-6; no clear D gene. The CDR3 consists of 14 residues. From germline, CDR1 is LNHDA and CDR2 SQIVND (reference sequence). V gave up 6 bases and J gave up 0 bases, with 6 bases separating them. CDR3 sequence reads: CASRTLSGANVLTF. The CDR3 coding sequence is TGTGCCAGTAGAACCCTCTCTGGGGCCAACGTCCTGACTTTC.

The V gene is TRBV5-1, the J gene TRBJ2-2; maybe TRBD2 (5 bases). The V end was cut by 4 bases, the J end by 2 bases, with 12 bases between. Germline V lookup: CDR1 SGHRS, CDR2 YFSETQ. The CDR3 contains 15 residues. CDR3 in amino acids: CASSQVRGNTGELFF. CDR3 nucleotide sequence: TGCGCCAGCAGCCAGGTCCGGGGAAACACCGGGGAGCTGTTTTTT.

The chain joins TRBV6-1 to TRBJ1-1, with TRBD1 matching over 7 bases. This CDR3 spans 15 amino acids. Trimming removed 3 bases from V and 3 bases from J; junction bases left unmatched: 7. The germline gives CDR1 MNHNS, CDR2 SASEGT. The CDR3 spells CASSDYGQVDTEAFF. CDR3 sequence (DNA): TGTGCCAGCAGTGATTACGGACAGGTTGACACTGAAGCTTTCTTT.

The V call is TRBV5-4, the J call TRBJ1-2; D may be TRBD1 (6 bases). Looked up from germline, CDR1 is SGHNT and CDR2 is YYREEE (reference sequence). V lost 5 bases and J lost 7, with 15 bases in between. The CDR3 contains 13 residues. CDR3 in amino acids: CASSLRTESGYTF. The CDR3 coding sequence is TGTGCCAGCAGTCTCCGGACAGAGAGTGGCTACACCTTC.

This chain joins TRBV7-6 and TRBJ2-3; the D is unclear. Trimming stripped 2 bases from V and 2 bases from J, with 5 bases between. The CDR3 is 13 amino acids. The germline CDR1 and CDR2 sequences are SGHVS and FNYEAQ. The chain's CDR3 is CASSLTATDTQYF. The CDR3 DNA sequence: TGTGCCAGCAGCTTAACAGCCACAGATACGCAGTATTTT.